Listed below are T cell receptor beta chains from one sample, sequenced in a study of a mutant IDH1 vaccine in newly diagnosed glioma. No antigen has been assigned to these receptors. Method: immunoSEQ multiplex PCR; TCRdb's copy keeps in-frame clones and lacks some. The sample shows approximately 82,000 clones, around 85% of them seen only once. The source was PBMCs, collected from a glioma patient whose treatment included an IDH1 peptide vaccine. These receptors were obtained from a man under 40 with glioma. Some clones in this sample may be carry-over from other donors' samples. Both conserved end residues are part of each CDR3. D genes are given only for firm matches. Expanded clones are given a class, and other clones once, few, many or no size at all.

DNA: TGCGCCAGCAGCCTAAGCGGGGTTAACACCGGGGAGCTGTTTTTT
CDR3: CASSLSGVNTGELFF
D: TRBD2
size: -
J: TRBJ2-2
V: TRBV5-1

DNA: TGTGCCAGTAGTATATCCCCTGCAGCCACAGATACGCAGTATTTT
CDR3: CASSISPAATDTQYF
D: -
size: -
J: TRBJ2-3
V: TRBV19

DNA: TGCGCCAGCAGCAGAGGGACACGGTATCTTAATGAAAAACTGTTTTTT
CDR3: CASSRGTRYLNEKLFF
D: -
size: -
J: TRBJ1-4
V: TRBV5-1

DNA: TGTGCCACCAGCAGAGATTCGGCGGGGTACGAGCAGTACTTC
CDR3: CATSRDSAGYEQYF
D: -
size: -
J: TRBJ2-7
V: TRBV15

DNA: TGTGCCAGCAGTCCGATGGGGCCAAGGAGGGGCTACACCTTC
CDR3: CASSPMGPRRGYTF
D: -
size: -
J: TRBJ1-2
V: TRBV6-5

DNA: TGTGCCAGCAGCCCTACAAGGACAGCTTTCTTCTACGAGCAGTACTTC
CDR3: CASSPTRTAFFYEQYF
D: -
size: -
J: TRBJ2-7
V: TRBV21-1

DNA: TGTGCCAGCAGCTTCCGGATTACAGATACGCAGTATTTT
CDR3: CASSFRITDTQYF
D: -
size: -
J: TRBJ2-3
V: TRBV11-2

DNA: TGTGCCAGCAGCCAGCAGGGCCAGCCTCGCTACGAGCAGTACTTC
CDR3: CASSQQGQPRYEQYF
D: -
size: few
J: TRBJ2-7
V: TRBV7-2

DNA: TGTGCCAGCTACTTAATGGGGGCATGGGAGACCCAGTACTTC
CDR3: CASYLMGAWETQYF
D: -
size: -
J: TRBJ2-5
V: TRBV2

DNA: TGTGCCAGTGCTGTTGCAAACTATGGCTACACCTTC
CDR3: CASAVANYGYTF
D: -
size: -
J: TRBJ1-2
V: TRBV19

DNA: TGTGCCAGCAGCTTCCGGGACAGGTACAATGAGCAGTTCTTC
CDR3: CASSFRDRYNEQFF
D: TRBD1
size: -
J: TRBJ2-1
V: TRBV7-6

DNA: TGTGCCAGCAGCCAACTTTACGGGGGAGGGGACACAGATACGCAGTATTTT
CDR3: CASSQLYGGGDTDTQYF
D: TRBD2
size: -
J: TRBJ2-3
V: TRBV4-2

DNA: TGTGCCAGCGCCAAAACTGCAACTAATGAAAAACTGTTTTTT
CDR3: CASAKTATNEKLFF
D: -
size: -
J: TRBJ1-4
V: TRBV2

DNA: TGTGCCAGCAGTTACTCGGGGACCTTATATGGCTACACCTTC
CDR3: CASSYSGTLYGYTF
D: -
size: -
J: TRBJ1-2
V: TRBV6-6

DNA: TGCGCCAGCAGCTTGAGTCTCGGGACAGGCTATGGCTACACCTTC
CDR3: CASSLSLGTGYGYTF
D: TRBD1
size: -
J: TRBJ1-2
V: TRBV5-1

DNA: TGTGCCAGCAGCTTAGGACTAGCGGACTCCTACGAGCAGTACTTC
CDR3: CASSLGLADSYEQYF
D: TRBD2
size: -
J: TRBJ2-7
V: TRBV11-2

DNA: TGTGCCAGCAGCGTAAACCAGGGCAACACTGAAGCTTTCTTT
CDR3: CASSVNQGNTEAFF
D: -
size: -
J: TRBJ1-1
V: TRBV9